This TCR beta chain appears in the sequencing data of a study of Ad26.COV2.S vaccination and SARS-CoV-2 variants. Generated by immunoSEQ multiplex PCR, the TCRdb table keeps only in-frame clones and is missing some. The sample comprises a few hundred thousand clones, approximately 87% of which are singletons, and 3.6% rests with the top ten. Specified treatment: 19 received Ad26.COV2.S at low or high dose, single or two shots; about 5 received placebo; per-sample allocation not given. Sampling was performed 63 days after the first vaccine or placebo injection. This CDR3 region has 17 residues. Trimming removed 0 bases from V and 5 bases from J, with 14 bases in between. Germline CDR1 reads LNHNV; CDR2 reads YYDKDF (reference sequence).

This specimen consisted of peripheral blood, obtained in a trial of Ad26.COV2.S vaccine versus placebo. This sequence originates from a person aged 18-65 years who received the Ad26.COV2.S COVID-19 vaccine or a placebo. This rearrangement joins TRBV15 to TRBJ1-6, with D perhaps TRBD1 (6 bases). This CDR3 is CATSRDEGGRHNSPLHF. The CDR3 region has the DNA TGTGCCACCAGCAGAGATGAGGGGGGGCGGCATAATTCACCCCTCCACTTT.